The 14 T cell receptor beta chains in this list originate from one sample, sequenced in a study of human T cells and chemical hapten exposure. TCRdb processed the RACE reads anew with MiXCR; each CDR3 protein has one entry. The data hold roughly 48,000 distinct CDR3 sequences, with approximately 11% observed a single time. Time point reported: patch test 1, 2 weeks after DPC sensitization. Treatment given: therapeutic diphenylcyclopropenone sensitization with weekly scalp DPC. RNA extraction used unfractionated whole blood as the source of total RNA. The material was whole blood, obtained in connection with sensitization to the hapten diphenylcyclopropenone (DPC). The receptors stem from a woman between 40 and 50 years old with alopecia areata. Some clones in this sample may be carry-over from other donors' samples.

This chain links TRBV9 with TRBJ2-5; TRBD2 aligns across 12 bases. This CDR3 is built from 16 residues. V shed 3 bases, J shed 5 bases, and the junction held 8 bases outside the gene matches. Per germline, CDR1 SGDLS and CDR2 YYNGEE. The CDR3 DNA is TGTGCCAGCAGCGACCCTAGCGGGGGGGCTAGCGAGACCCAGTACTTC. It translates to CASSDPSGGASETQYF.

This clonotype has a count of ten or more. This sequence joins TRBV3-1 and TRBJ1-5, with 10 nucleotides matching TRBD1. CDR1 LGHDT and CDR2 YNNKEL come from the germline V gene (reference sequence). The CDR3 spans 15 residues. V lost 4 bases to trimming and J lost 8 bases; unmatched junction nucleotides: 8. CDR3 sequence reads: CASSPGQGTGEPQHF. CDR3 DNA sequence: TGTGCCAGCAGCCCCGGACAGGGGACAGGGGAGCCCCAGCATTTT.

This clonotype was counted ten times or more. V is TRBV11-3 and J is TRBJ2-5; a possible D gene is TRBD2 (5 bases). The CDR3 has 13 amino acids. V was pared by 1 base and J by 4 bases, with 7 bases between. Germline V gives CDR1 SGHNT, CDR2 YENEEA. The CDR3 coding sequence is TGTGCCAGCAGCTTAGGCGGAGGAGAGACCCAGTACTTC. It yields the protein CASSLGGGETQYF.

This clonotype was detected ten times or more. The chain has TRBV3-1 and TRBJ1-2; D unclear. V was trimmed by 1 base and J by 5 bases, leaving 11 bases between them. The germline gives CDR1 LGHDT, CDR2 YNNKEL (reference sequence). This CDR3 is 14 amino acids long. CDR3 sequence (DNA): TGTGCCAGCAGCCAAGGGACCAGGAATTATGGCTACACCTTC. It specifies CASSQGTRNYGYTF.

The chain combines TRBV3-1 with TRBJ2-1; TRBD1 agrees at 11 bases. Germline CDR1 and CDR2: LGHDT and YNNKEL (reference sequence). Trimming took 2 bases from V and 8 from J; bases not matched to a gene: 5. This CDR3 region has 15 residues. The chain's CDR3 is CASSQPDRGQDEQFF. The CDR3 region has the DNA TGTGCCAGCAGCCAACCGGACAGGGGGCAGGATGAGCAGTTCTTC.

This clonotype was detected a few times. The V gene is TRBV6-5, the J gene TRBJ2-1, with D perhaps matching TRBD2 (6 bases). Trimming removed 1 base at V and 0 bases at J, with 13 bases between. CDR3 size: 17 residues. Germline CDR1 MNHEY, CDR2 SVGAGI. The CDR3 nucleotides are TGTGCCAGCAGTTACTATCCGACTAGGAACTCCTACAATGAGCAGTTCTTC. Its translation: CASSYYPTRNSYNEQFF.

In this sample, this clonotype turned up a few times. The chain combines TRBV5-8 with TRBJ1-5, with 8 bases aligning to TRBD1. The CDR3 runs to 16 residues. The V segment lost 0 bases and the J segment 1 base; nucleotides outside the gene matches: 3. Per germline, CDR1 SGHTS and CDR2 YDEGEE. CDR3 residues: CASSLVQGASNQPQHF. For the CDR3, the DNA is TGTGCCAGCAGCTTGGTTCAGGGGGCAAGCAATCAGCCCCAGCATTTT.

The J gene is TRBJ2-1, the V gene TRBV20-1; possibly TRBD2 for D (5 bases). The CDR3 runs 12 residues. V lost 2 bases and J lost 4, with 6 bases in between. Germline V gene sequence: CDR1 DFQATT, CDR2 SNEGSKA (reference sequence). CDR3 protein: CSARLAYNEQFF. CDR3 DNA sequence: TGCAGTGCTAGACTAGCTTACAATGAGCAGTTCTTC.

This clonotype was seen a handful of times. The chain joins TRBV19 to TRBJ2-1; D is unresolved. Germline CDR1 reads LNHDA; CDR2 reads SQIVND (reference sequence). This CDR3 contains 15 residues. V lost 5 bases, J lost 12 bases, and 23 bases lay in between. The CDR3 DNA sequence: TGTGCCAGTAGTTCACGACTCGAAAGGAATCTGGGGCAGTTCTTC. It yields the protein CASSSRLERNLGQFF. Full variable domain (outside the CDR3, taken from reference TRBV19 and TRBJ2-1): DGGITQSPKYLFRKEGQNVTLSCEQNLNHDAMYWYRQDPGQGLRLIYYSQIVNDFQKGDIAEGYSVSREKKESFPLTVTSAQKNPTAFYLCASSSRLERNLGQFFGPGTRLTVL.

This chain connects TRBV27 to TRBJ2-1; TRBD2 aligns across 9 bases. Germline assignment: CDR1 MNHEY and CDR2 SMNVEV (reference sequence). The ends lost 6 bases at V and 4 bases at J; junction bases unmatched: 10. The CDR3 is 16 residues long. CDR3 amino acids: CASSWDLAGIYNEQFF. CDR3 nucleotides: TGTGCCAGCAGCTGGGACCTAGCGGGAATTTACAATGAGCAGTTCTTC.

This clonotype was seen a few times. V gene TRBV7-2 combines with J gene TRBJ2-2, with a weak D call TRBD2 (5 bases). Trimming pared 0 bases from V and 5 bases from J, leaving 16 bases between. The CDR3 has 17 residues. Germline loops: CDR1 SGHTA, CDR2 FQGNSA. CDR3 sequence (DNA): TGTGCCAGCAGCTTAGCTAGTCTAGGCAAGCGGACCGGGGAGCTGTTTTTT. Its protein is CASSLASLGKRTGELFF.

This clonotype was seen only a few times. The CDR3 here is CASSQEGAREQFF. The CDR3 bases are TGTGCCAGCAGCCAAGAAGGAGCGCGCGAGCAGTTCTTC. The rearrangement uses TRBV4-2 and TRBJ2-1; D is ambiguous. Trimming cost V 0 bases and J 10 bases, with 10 bases left between them. The CDR3 is 13 amino acids. Germline V gene sequence: CDR1 LGHNA, CDR2 YNFKEQ.

The chain links TRBV7-9 to TRBJ1-2; D possibly corresponds to TRBD1 (6 bases). The CDR3 covers 14 residues. Germline values: CDR1 SEHNR, CDR2 FQNEAQ (reference sequence). The germline V and J ends were trimmed by 5 bases and 0 bases, with 10 bases remaining between them. CDR3 amino acids: CASSRQDPNYGYTF. The CDR3, as DNA: TGTGCCAGCAGCCGACAGGATCCTAACTATGGCTACACCTTC.

CDR3 protein: CASSPLAGGPLLEQYF. In DNA form, the CDR3 reads TGTGCCAGCAGTCCGCTAGCGGGGGGGCCATTACTCGAGCAGTACTTC. The chain employs TRBV28 and TRBJ2-7; TRBD2 matches at 12 bases. With V trimmed by 5 bases and J by 6 bases, 11 bases remained unmatched. The CDR3 extends over 16 amino acids. Germline values: CDR1 MDHEN, CDR2 SYDVKM.